The text below deals with one T cell receptor beta chain. The sample carries other DNA sequences with the same CDR3. This sample is drawn from a study of CD8+ T cells in alopecia areata. Germline loops: CDR1 MDHEN, CDR2 SYDVKM. The V and J ends lost 2 bases and 4 bases respectively, with 3 bases between them. This CDR3 has 11 residues. cDNA reverse transcribed from extracted RNA served as the sequencing template. Libraries were prepared by immunoSEQ multiplex PCR; TCRdb keeps only in-frame clonotypes and omits some of them. The data contain around 160,000 clones, roughly 48% of them singletons. The rearrangement links TRBV28 to TRBJ2-7; D unresolved. Sample: CD4+ T cells sorted from blood. The clonotype was recovered from a human donor with alopecia areata. The CDR3 nucleotides are TGTGCCAGCAGTTTAAAGTACGAGCAGTACTTC. Translating gives CASSLKYEQYF.